These 7 T cell receptor beta chains were sequenced from one sample in a study of blood T cells in healthy people across ages. With a J-beta primer mix and a sample-barcoded 5' primer, a second PCR ran roughly 7 to 11 cycles. Using its own MiXCR run on the 5' RACE reads, TCRdb lists one record per CDR3 protein. The sample carries hundreds of thousands of distinct CDR3 sequences, roughly 50% recorded once. Sequencing was carried out using blood. Receptor source: a young man in good health.

The chain links TRBV19 to TRBJ2-7, with 7 bases lining up with TRBD1. CDR3 length equals 13 residues. Losses at the gene ends were 4 bases for V and 10 bases for J; bases not matched to a gene: 10. Germline CDR1 reads LNHDA; CDR2 reads SQIVND (reference sequence). The CDR3 spells CASSNTGDGVQYF. The CDR3 DNA is TGTGCCAGTAGTAACACAGGGGACGGGGTTCAGTACTTC.

In DNA, the CDR3 is TGTGCCAGCATTGAGGGAGGGCACAAGAGGGCTTTCTTT. As protein: CASIEGGHKRAFF. The rearrangement links TRBV6-1 to TRBJ1-1, with no clear D. In germline, CDR1 is MNHNS, CDR2 SASEGT. CDR3 length equals 13 residues. V lost 7 bases and J lost 11, with 20 bases in between.

In this sample, this clonotype turned up a few times. The genes are TRBV12-3 or TRBV12-4 and TRBJ1-5, with a weak D call TRBD1 (5 bases). The CDR3 is 15 residues long. Trimming took off 5 bases at V and 2 bases at J, with 13 bases between the two ends. The CDR3 DNA reads as TGTGCCAGCAGTAACGTAGACAGCCGCAATCAGCCCCAGCATTTT. It translates to CASSNVDSRNQPQHF.

This clonotype was recorded only once. The CDR3 loop is CASSQGRDRTELFF. In DNA, the CDR3 is TGTGCCAGCAGCCAAGGCCGGGACAGAACGGAACTGTTTTTT. The J gene is TRBJ1-4, the V gene TRBV7-2; TRBD1 matches 7 bases. Germline CDR1 SGHTA, CDR2 FQGNSA. J lost 12 bases, V lost 5 bases, and 12 bases had no gene match. The CDR3 runs to 14 residues.

The rearrangement uses TRBV9 and TRBJ2-4; maybe TRBD1 (5 bases). The CDR3 runs to 14 residues. V lost 0 bases and J lost 8, with 12 bases in between. Per the germline V gene, CDR1 is SGDLS and CDR2 is YYNGEE. CDR3 region: CASSVDLGDYIQYF. The CDR3, as DNA: TGTGCCAGCAGCGTAGACTTAGGGGATTACATTCAGTACTTC.

The genes are TRBV30 and TRBJ2-3; unclear D gene. Germline V gene lookup returns CDR1 GTSNPN and CDR2 SVGIG (reference sequence). The CDR3 length is 13 residues. With 4 bases removed from V and 4 bases from J, the gap between germline ends came to 12 bases. The CDR3 reads CAWTPRTADTQYF. The CDR3 DNA sequence: TGTGCCTGGACCCCCCGTACGGCAGATACGCAGTATTTT.

This chain links TRBV20-1 with TRBJ2-3; 10 nucleotides match TRBD2. The CDR3 sequence is 17 residues long. The germline V gene encodes CDR1 DFQATT and CDR2 SNEGSKA (reference sequence). V was clipped by 0 bases and J by 0 bases; unmatched bases: 6. CDR3 bases: TGCAGTGCTAGAGATCACCCGACTAGCGGGAGCACAGATACGCAGTATTTT. Its protein is CSARDHPTSGSTDTQYF.